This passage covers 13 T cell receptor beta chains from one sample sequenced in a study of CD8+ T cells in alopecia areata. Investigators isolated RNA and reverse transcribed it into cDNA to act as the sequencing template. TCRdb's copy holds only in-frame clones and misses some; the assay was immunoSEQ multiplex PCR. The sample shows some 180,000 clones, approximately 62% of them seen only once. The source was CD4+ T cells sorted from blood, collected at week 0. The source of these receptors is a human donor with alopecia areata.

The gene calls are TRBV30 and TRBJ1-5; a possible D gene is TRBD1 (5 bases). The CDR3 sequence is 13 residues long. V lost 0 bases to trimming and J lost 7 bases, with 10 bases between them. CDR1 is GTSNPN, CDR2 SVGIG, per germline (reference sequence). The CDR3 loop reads CAWSVQGEQPQHF. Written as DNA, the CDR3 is TGTGCCTGGAGTGTACAAGGGGAACAGCCCCAGCATTTT.

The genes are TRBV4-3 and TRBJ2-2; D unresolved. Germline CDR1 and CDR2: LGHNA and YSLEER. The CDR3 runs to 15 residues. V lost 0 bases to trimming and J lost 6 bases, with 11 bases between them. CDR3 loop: CASSQDLFPAGELFF. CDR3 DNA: TGCGCCAGCAGCCAAGATTTATTTCCGGCCGGGGAGCTGTTTTTT.

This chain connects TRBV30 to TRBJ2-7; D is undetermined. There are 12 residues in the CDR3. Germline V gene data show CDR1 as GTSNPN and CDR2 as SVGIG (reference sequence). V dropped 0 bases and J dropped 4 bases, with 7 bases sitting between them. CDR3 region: CAWSVYPYEQYF. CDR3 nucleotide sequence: TGTGCCTGGAGTGTATACCCATACGAGCAGTACTTC. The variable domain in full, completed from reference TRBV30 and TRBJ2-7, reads SQTIHQWPATLVQPVGSPLSLECTVEGTSNPNLYWYRQAAGRGLQLLFYSVGIGQISSEVPQNLSASRPQDRQFILSSKKLLLSDSGFYLCAWSVYPYEQYFGPGTRLTVT.

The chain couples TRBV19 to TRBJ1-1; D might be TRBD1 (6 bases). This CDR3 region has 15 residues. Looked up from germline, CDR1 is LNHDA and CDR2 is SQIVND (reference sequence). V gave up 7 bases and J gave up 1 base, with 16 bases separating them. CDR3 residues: CASNYGGQPNTEAFF. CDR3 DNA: TGTGCCAGTAATTACGGGGGACAACCGAACACTGAAGCTTTCTTT. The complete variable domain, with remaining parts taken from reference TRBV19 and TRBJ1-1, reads DGGITQSPKYLFRKEGQNVTLSCEQNLNHDAMYWYRQDPGQGLRLIYYSQIVNDFQKGDIAEGYSVSREKKESFPLTVTSAQKNPTAFYLCASNYGGQPNTEAFFGQGTRLTVV.

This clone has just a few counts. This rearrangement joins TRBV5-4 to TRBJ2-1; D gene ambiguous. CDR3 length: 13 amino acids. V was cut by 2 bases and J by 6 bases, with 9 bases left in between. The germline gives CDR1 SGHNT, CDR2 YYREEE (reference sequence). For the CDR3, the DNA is TGTGCCAGCAGCTTACAAGGAGTCAATGAGCAGTTCTTC. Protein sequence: CASSLQGVNEQFF.

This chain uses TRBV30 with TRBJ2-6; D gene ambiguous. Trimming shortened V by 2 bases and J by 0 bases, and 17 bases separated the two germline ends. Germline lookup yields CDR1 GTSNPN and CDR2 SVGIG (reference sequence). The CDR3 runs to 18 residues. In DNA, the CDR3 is TGTGCCTGGAGTCTGGGCCAGACGAGACCCTCTGGGGCCAACGTCCTGACTTTC. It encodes CAWSLGQTRPSGANVLTF.

The CDR3 nucleotides read TGCAGCGTCCAACTCACGGGACAGGCCCCCAGCGTCCTGACTTTC. The encoded protein is CSVQLTGQAPSVLTF. This chain connects TRBV29-1 to TRBJ2-6, with TRBD1 matching 8 bases. Germline V gene sequence: CDR1 SQVTM, CDR2 ANQGSEA. CDR3 size: 15 residues. The V and J ends lost 6 bases and 12 bases, in that order; junction bases with no gene match: 16.

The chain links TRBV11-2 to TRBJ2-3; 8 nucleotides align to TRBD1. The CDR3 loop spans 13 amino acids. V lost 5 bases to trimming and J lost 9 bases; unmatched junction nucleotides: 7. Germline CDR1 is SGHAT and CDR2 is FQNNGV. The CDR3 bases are TGTGCCAGCAGCCCTGGACAGGGTAGGACGCAGTATTTT. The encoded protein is CASSPGQGRTQYF.

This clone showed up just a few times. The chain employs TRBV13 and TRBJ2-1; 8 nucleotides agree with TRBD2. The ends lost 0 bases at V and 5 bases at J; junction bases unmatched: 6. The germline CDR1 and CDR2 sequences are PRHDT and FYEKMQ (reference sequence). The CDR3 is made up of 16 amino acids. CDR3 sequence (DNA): TGTGCCAGCAGCTTAGGCCTCAGCGGGGGACACAATGAGCAGTTCTTC. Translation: CASSLGLSGGHNEQFF. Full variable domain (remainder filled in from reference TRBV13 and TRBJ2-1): AAGVIQSPRHLIKEKRETATLKCYPIPRHDTVYWYQQGPGQDPQFLISFYEKMQSDKGSIPDRFSAQQFSDYHSELNMSSLELGDSALYFCASSLGLSGGHNEQFFGPGTRLTVL.

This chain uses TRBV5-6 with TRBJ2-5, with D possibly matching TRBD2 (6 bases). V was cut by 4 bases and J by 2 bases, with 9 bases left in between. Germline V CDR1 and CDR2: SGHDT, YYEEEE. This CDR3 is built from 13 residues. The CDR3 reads CASSPGGQETQYF. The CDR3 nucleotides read TGTGCCAGCAGCCCTGGAGGGCAAGAGACCCAGTACTTC.

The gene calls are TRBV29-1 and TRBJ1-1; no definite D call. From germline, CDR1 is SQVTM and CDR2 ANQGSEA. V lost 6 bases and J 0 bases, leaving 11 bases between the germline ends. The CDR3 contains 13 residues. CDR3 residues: CSVTAGMNTEAFF. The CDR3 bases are TGCAGCGTCACCGCCGGAATGAACACTGAAGCTTTCTTT.

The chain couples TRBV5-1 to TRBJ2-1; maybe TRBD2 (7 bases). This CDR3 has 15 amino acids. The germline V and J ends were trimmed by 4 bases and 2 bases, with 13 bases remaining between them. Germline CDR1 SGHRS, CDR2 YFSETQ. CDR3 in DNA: TGCGCCAGCAGCCTAGGGGGAGGGCCCTACAATGAGCAGTTCTTC. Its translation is CASSLGGGPYNEQFF.

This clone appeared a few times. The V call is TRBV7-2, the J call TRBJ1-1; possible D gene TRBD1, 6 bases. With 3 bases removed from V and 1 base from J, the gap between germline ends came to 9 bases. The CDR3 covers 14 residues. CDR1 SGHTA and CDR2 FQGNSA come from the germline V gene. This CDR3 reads CASSLTGPNTEAFF. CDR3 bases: TGTGCCAGCAGCTTGACAGGACCGAACACTGAAGCTTTCTTT.